This paragraph covers one T cell receptor (beta chain) sequence. These data are taken from a study of shared clonotypes between healthy human individuals. The assay was immunoSEQ multiplex PCR, and TCRdb's table has in-frame clones only and misses some. The sample has hundreds of thousands of clones; approximately 79% are singletons. The length of the CDR3 is 15 residues. Looked up from germline, CDR1 is SEHNR and CDR2 is FQNEAQ (reference sequence). The V and J ends lost 4 bases and 0 bases, in that order; junction bases with no gene match: 4. The TCR was taken from a man aged 25-40 years in good health. Sequencing was done on a sample of memory CD4+ T cells sorted from blood. Regarding subset: CD45RA-negative fraction. The genes are TRBV7-9 and TRBJ1-1; 8 nucleotides agree with TRBD1. CDR3 sequence: CASSSRDRMNTEAFF. The CDR3 bases are TGTGCCAGCAGCTCCCGGGACAGGATGAACACTGAAGCTTTCTTT. Combining the CDR3 with reference TRBV7-9 and TRBJ1-1 gives the whole variable domain DTGVSQNPRHKITKRGQNVTFRCDPISEHNRLYWYRQTLGQGPEFLTYFQNEAQLEKSRLLSDRFSAERPKGSFSTLEIQRTEQGDSAMYLCASSSRDRMNTEAFFGQGTRLTVV.